This T cell receptor (beta chain) came from a study of CD8 T cells in Susac syndrome. Study-level background: Treatment at blood withdrawal was none, corticosteroids, or intravenous immunoglobulin alone in Susac syndrome patients.

Study observations and caveats: It was acknowledged in the study that its TCR sequencing and HLA analysis involved a relatively small number of individuals. No clonal expansion appeared among CD4+ T cells in Susac patients.

Comments on this clonotype: Its antigen is not identified.

RNA was extracted with the RNeasy kit, and a quantity of roughly 0.5 to 1 ug was reverse transcribed using random hexamers. MiXCR, run by TCRdb on the immunoSEQ multiplex PCR reads, gives a single entry per CDR3 protein. The sample carries 150,000 to 200,000 distinct CDR3 sequences, 91% recorded once. The clonotype was recovered from a human donor with Susac syndrome. Material: CD4+ T cells from PBMCs.

CDR3: CASSQPPGQGLYGYTF. The CDR3 DNA follows: TGTGCCAGCAGTCAACCTCCGGGACAGGGTCTCTATGGCTACACCTTC. This sequence joins TRBV6-1 and TRBJ1-2, with 9 bases fitting TRBD1. The V gene end was trimmed by 5 bases and the J gene end by 4 bases; junction bases not matched to a gene: 11. Germline V lookup: CDR1 MNHNS, CDR2 SASEGT. There are 16 residues in the CDR3.